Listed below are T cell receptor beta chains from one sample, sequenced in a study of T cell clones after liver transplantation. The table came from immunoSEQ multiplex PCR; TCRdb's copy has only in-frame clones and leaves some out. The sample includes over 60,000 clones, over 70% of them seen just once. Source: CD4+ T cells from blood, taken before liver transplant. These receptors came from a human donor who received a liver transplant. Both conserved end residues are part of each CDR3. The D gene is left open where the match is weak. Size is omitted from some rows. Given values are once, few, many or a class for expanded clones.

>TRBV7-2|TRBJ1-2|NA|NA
CASSLGVDSRGYGYTF
TGTGCCAGCAGCTTAGGTGTAGATTCGAGGGGTTATGGCTACACCTTC
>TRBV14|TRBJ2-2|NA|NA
CASSAYSNTGELFF
TGTGCCAGCAGCGCGTACTCTAACACCGGGGAGCTGTTTTTT
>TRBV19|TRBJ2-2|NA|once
CASSIDRGTGELFF
TGTGCCAGTAGTATAGATCGGGGCACCGGGGAGCTGTTTTTT
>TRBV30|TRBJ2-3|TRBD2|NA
CALGAGGSDTQYF
TGTGCGCTGGGGGCGGGAGGATCAGATACGCAGTATTTT
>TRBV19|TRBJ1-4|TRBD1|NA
CASSSPRGNNEKLFF
TGTGCCAGTAGTAGCCCCAGGGGGAACAATGAAAAACTGTTTTTT
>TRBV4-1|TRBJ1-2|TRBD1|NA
CASSQDDDTGVLEGYTF
TGCGCCAGCAGCCAAGATGACGATACAGGGGTTTTGGAAGGCTACACCTTC
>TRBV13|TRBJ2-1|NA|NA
CASSLGSWGNEQFF
TGTGCCAGCAGCTTAGGTTCATGGGGAAATGAGCAGTTCTTC
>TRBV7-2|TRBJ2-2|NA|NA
CASSSPGTGELFF
TGTGCCAGCAGCTCCCCAGGGACCGGGGAGCTGTTTTTT
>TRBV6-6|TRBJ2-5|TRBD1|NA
CASSYLRPGGRETQYF
TGTGCCAGCAGTTACCTACGCCCAGGGGGACGAGAGACCCAGTACTTC
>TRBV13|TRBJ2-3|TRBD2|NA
CASSRRAGGSTDTQYF
TGTGCCAGCAGCCGCCGGGCGGGAGGGTCGACAGATACGCAGTATTTT
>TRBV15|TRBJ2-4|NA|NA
CATSGVGGKNIQYF
TGTGCCACCAGCGGAGTAGGGGGCAAAAACATTCAGTACTTC
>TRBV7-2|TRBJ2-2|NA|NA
CASSLQGLGNTGELFF
TGTGCCAGCAGCTTACAGGGGTTAGGGAACACCGGGGAGCTGTTTTTT
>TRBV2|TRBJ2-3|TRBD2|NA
CASSGTSISDTQYF
TGTGCCAGCAGCGGGACTAGCATTTCAGATACGCAGTATTTT
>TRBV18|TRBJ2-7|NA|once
CASSPTYRDSYEQYF
TGTGCCAGCTCACCCACATACAGGGACTCCTACGAGCAGTACTTC